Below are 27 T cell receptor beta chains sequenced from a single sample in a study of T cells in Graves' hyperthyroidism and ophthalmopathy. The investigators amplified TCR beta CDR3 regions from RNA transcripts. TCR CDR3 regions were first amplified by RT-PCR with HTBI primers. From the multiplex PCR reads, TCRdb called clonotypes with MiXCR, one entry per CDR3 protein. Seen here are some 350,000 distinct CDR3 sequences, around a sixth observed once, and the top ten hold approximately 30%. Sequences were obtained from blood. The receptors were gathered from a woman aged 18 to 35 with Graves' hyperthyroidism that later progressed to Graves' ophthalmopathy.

The CDR3 reads CASSTTSGRIKLTGELFF. The CDR3 DNA reads as TGTGCCAGTAGTACGACTAGCGGGAGGATCAAGTTAACCGGGGAGCTGTTTTTT. The chain employs TRBV19 and TRBJ2-2; 13 nucleotides match TRBD2. Germline values: CDR1 LNHDA, CDR2 SQIVND (reference sequence). V lost 4 bases to trimming and J lost 5 bases; unmatched junction nucleotides: 10. The CDR3 spans 18 residues. The full variable domain, its missing parts supplied by reference TRBV19 and TRBJ2-2, is DGGITQSPKYLFRKEGQNVTLSCEQNLNHDAMYWYRQDPGQGLRLIYYSQIVNDFQKGDIAEGYSVSREKKESFPLTVTSAQKNPTAFYLCASSTTSGRIKLTGELFFGEGSRLTVL.

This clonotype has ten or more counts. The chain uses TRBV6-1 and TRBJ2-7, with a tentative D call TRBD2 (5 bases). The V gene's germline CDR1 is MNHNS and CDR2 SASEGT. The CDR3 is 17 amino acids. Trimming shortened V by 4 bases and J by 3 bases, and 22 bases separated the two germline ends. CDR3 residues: CASSAARAVGWDYEQYF. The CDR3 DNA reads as TGTGCCAGCAGTGCGGCGAGGGCGGTAGGGTGGGACTACGAGCAGTACTTC.

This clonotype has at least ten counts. CDR3 in DNA: TGTGCCAGCAGCTTAGGAATCAGACCCAATGAGCAGTTCTTC. Its protein product is CASSLGIRPNEQFF. The J gene is TRBJ2-1, the V gene TRBV13; D not certain. Trimming took off 0 bases at V and 6 bases at J, with 9 bases between the two ends. The CDR3 loop spans 14 amino acids. Germline CDR1 and CDR2: PRHDT and FYEKMQ (reference sequence).

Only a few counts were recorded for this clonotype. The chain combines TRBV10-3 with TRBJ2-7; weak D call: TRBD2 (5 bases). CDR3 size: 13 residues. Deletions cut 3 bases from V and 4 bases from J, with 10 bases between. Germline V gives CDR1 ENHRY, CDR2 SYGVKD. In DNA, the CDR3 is TGTGCCATCAGTGACCGGACTGGGTACGAGCAGTACTTC. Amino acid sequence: CAISDRTGYEQYF.

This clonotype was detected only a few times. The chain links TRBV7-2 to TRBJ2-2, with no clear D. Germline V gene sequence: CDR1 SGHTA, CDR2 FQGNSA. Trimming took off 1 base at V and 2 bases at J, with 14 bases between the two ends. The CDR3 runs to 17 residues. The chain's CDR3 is CASSLVPGVINTGELFF. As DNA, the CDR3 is TGTGCCAGCAGCTTAGTGCCTGGGGTGATTAACACCGGGGAGCTGTTTTTT.

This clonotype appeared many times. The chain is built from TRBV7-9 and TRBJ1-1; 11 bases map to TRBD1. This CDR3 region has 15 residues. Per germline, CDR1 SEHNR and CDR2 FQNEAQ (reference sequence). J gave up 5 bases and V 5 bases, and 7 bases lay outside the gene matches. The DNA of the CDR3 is TGTGCCAGCAGCCCCCTGGACAGGGGGCTTACTGAAGCTTTCTTT. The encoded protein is CASSPLDRGLTEAFF.

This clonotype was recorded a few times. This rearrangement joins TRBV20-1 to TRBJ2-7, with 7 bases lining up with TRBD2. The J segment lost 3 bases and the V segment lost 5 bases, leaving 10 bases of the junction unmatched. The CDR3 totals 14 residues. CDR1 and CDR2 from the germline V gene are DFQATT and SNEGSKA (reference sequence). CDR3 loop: CSARSGTTRYEQYF. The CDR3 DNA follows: TGCAGTGCTCGCTCCGGGACTACTCGCTACGAGCAGTACTTC.

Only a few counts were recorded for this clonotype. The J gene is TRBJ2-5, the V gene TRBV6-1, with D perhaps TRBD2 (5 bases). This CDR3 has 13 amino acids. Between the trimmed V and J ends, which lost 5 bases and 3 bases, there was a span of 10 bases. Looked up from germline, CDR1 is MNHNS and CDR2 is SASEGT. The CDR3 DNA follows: TGTGCCAGCAGTTTCGGGCGGGAAGAGACCCAGTACTTC. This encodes CASSFGREETQYF.

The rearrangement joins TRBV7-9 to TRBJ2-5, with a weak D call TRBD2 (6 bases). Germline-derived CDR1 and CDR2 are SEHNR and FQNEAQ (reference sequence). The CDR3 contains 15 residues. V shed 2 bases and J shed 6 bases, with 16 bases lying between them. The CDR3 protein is CASSLIPGGPKTQYF. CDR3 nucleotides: TGTGCCAGCAGCTTAATTCCCGGGGGACCAAAGACCCAGTACTTC.

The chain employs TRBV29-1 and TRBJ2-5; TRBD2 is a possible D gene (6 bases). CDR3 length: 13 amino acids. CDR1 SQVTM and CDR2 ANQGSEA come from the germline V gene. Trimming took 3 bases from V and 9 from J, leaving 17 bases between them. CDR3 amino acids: CSVDKGGEGAQYF. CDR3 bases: TGCAGCGTTGATAAGGGCGGGGAAGGGGCCCAGTACTTC.

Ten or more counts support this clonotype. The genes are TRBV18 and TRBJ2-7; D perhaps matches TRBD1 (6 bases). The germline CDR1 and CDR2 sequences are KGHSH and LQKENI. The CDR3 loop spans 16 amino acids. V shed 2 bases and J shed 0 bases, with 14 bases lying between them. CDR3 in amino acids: CASSPGGQFTSYEQYF. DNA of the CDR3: TGTGCCAGCTCACCAGGGGGACAATTTACCTCCTACGAGCAGTACTTC.

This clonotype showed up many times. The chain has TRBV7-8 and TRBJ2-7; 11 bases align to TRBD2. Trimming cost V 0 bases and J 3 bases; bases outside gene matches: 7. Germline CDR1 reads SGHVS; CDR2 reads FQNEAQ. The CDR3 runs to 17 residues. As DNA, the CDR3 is TGTGCCAGCAGCTTAGCTCACCCGACTAGCGGGATCTACGAGCAGTACTTC. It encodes CASSLAHPTSGIYEQYF.

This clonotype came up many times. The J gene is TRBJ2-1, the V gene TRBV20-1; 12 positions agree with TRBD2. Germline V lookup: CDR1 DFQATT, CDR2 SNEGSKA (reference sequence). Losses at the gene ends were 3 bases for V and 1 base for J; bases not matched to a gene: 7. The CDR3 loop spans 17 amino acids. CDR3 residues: CSASYLAGGESYNEQFF. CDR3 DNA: TGCAGTGCTAGTTATCTAGCGGGAGGGGAATCCTACAATGAGCAGTTCTTC.

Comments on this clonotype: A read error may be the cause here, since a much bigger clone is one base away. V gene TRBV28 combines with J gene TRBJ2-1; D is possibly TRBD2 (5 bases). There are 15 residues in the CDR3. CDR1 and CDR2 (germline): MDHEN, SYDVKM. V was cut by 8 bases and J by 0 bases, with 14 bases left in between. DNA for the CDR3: TGTGCCAGCGGTCAGCGGTACCACTCCTACAATGAGCAGTTCTTC. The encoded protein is CASGQRYHSYNEQFF.

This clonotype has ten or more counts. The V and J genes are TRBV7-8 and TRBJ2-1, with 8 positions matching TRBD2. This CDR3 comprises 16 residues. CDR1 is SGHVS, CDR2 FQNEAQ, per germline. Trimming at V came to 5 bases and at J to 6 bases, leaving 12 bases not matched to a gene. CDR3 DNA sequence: TGTGCCAGCAGCCCCAAACTAGCGGTGAGCGCCAATGAGCAGTTCTTC. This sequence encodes CASSPKLAVSANEQFF.

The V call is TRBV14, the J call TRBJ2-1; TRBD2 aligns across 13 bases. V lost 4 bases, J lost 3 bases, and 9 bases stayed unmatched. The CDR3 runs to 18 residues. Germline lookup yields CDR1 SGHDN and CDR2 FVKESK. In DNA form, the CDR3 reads TGTGCCAGCAGCCGGACTAGCGGGAGCCCCTGGGGCTACAATGAGCAGTTCTTC. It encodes CASSRTSGSPWGYNEQFF.

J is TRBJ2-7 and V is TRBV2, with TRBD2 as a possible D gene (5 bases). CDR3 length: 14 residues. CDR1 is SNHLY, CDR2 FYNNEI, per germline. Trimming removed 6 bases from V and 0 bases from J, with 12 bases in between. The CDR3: CASRAQRSSYEQYF. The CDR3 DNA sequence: TGTGCCAGCAGGGCCCAGCGGAGCTCCTACGAGCAGTACTTC.

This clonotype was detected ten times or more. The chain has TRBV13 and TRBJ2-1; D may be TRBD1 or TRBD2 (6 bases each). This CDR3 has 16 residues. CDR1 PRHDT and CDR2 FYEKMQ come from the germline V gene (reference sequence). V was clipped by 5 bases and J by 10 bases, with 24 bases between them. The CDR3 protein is CASSANGGPQFREQFF. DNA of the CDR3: TGTGCCAGCAGCGCGAACGGGGGCCCACAGTTTCGGGAGCAGTTCTTC.

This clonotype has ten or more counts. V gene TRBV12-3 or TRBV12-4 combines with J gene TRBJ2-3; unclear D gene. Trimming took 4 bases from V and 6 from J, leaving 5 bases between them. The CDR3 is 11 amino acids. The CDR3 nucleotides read TGTGCCAGCAGTTCCCCGGATACGCAGTATTTT. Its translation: CASSSPDTQYF.

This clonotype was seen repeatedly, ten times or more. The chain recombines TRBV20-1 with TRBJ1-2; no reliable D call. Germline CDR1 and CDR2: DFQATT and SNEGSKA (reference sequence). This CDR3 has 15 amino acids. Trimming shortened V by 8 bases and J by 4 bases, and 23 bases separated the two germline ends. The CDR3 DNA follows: TGCAGTTGTACCGATCTCGTCGCGGGCTTCTATGGCTACACCTTC. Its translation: CSCTDLVAGFYGYTF.

The CDR3 loop reads CASSPTAFRGNEQFF. The CDR3, as DNA: TGTGCCAGCAGCCCAACAGCTTTCCGGGGCAATGAGCAGTTCTTC. V and J are TRBV7-3 and TRBJ2-1; D is perhaps TRBD2 (5 bases). The CDR3 is 15 residues long. Germline V CDR1 and CDR2: SGHTA, FQGTGA. Trimming removed 5 bases from V and 6 bases from J, with 17 bases in between.

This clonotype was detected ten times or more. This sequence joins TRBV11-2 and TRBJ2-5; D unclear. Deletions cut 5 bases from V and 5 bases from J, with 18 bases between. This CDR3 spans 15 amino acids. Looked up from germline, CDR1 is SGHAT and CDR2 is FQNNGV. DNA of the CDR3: TGTGCCAGCAGCCTCCTGGGCGCTTCCCTGGAGACCCAGTACTTC. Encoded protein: CASSLLGASLETQYF.

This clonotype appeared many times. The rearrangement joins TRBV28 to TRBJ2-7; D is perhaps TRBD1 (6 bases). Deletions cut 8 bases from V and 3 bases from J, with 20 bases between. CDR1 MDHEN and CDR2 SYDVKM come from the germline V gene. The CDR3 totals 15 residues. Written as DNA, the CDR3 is TGTGCCAGCGGCGTTTGGGGGCAGGGAGACTACGAGCAGTACTTC. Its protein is CASGVWGQGDYEQYF. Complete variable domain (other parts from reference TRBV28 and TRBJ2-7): DVKVTQSSRYLVKRTGEKVFLECVQDMDHENMFWYRQDPGLGLRLIYFSYDVKMKEKGDIPEGYSVSREKKERFSLILESASTNQTSMYLCASGVWGQGDYEQYFGPGTRLTVT.

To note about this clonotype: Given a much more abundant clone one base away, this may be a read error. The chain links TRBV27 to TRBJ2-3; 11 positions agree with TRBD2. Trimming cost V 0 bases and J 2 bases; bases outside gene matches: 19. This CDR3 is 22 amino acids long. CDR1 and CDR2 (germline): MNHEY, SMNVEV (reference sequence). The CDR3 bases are TGTGCCAGCAGTTTATCTGTCAGTTCGTCTTGGCTAGCGGGAGGACCCACAGATACGCAGTATTTT. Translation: CASSLSVSSSWLAGGPTDTQYF.

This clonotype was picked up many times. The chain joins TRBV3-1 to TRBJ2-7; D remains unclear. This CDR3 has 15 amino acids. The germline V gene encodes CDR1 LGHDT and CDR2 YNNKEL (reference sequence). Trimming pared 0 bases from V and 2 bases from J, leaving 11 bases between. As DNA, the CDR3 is TGTGCCAGCAGCCAAGAAGTCTCACGGCCCTACGAGCAGTACTTC. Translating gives CASSQEVSRPYEQYF.

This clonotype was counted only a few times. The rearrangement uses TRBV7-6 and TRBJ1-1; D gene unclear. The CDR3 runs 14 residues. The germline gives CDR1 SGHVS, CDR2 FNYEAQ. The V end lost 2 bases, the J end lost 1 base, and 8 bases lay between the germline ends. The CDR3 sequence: CASSLSIENTEAFF. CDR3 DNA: TGTGCCAGCAGCTTAAGTATAGAGAACACTGAAGCTTTCTTT.

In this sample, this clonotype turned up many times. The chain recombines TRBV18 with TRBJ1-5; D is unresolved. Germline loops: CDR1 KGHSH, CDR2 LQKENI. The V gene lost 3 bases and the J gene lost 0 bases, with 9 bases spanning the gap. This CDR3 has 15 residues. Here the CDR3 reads CASSPLGHSNQPQHF. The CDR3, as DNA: TGTGCCAGCTCACCCCTGGGCCATAGCAATCAGCCCCAGCATTTT.